This TCR beta chain was observed in a study of Ad26.COV2.S vaccination and SARS-CoV-2 variants. Assay: immunoSEQ multiplex PCR; the TCRdb copy retains only in-frame clones and omits some. The data hold about 390,000 clones, with less than 90% observed a single time. Germline lookup yields CDR1 SGHNT and CDR2 YYREEE (reference sequence). The V end lost 0 bases, the J end lost 0 bases, and 10 bases lay between the germline ends. The CDR3 is made up of 17 amino acids. The treatment was: around 19 received Ad26.COV2.S at low or high dose, single or two shots; roughly 5 received placebo; per-sample allocation not given. Sampling was done on day 63 after the first vaccine or placebo injection.

Sequenced material: peripheral blood, taken in a trial of Ad26.COV2.S vaccine versus placebo. The sequence came from a person aged 18 to 65 who received the Ad26.COV2.S COVID-19 vaccine or a placebo. The chain has TRBV5-4 and TRBJ1-6; D gene unclear. The CDR3 nucleotides read TGTGCCAGCAGCTTGGATTCGTCGAGCTCCTATAATTCACCCCTCCACTTT. Translation: CASSLDSSSSYNSPLHF.